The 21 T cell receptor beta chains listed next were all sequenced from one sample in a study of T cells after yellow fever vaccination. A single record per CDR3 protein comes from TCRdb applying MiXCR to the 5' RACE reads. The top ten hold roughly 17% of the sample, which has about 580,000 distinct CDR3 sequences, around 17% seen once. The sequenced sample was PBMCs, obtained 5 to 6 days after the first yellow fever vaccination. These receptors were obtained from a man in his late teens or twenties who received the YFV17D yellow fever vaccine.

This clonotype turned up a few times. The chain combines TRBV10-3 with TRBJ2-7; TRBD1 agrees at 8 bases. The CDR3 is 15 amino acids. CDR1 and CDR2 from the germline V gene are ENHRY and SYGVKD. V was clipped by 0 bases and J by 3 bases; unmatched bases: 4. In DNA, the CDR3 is TGTGCCATCAGTGAGTCAGTCACAGGGGGCTACGAGCAGTACTTC. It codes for CAISESVTGGYEQYF.

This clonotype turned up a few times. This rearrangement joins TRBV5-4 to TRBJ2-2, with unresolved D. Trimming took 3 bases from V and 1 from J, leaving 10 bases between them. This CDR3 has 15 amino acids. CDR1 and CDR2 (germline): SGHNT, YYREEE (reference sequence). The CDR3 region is CASSSPTGNTGELFF. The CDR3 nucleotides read TGTGCCAGCAGCTCCCCCACGGGGAACACCGGGGAGCTGTTTTTT. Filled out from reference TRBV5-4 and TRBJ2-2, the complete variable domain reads ETGVTQSPTHLIKTRGQQVTLRCSSQSGHNTVSWYQQALGQGPQFIFQYYREEENGRGNFPPRFSGLQFPNYSSELNVNALELDDSALYLCASSSPTGNTGELFFGEGSRLTVL.

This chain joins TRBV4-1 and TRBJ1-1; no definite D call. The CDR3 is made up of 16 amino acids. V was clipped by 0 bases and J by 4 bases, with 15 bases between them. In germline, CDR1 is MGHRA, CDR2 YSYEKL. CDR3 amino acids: CASSQEGLRDSTEAFF. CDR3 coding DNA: TGCGCCAGCAGCCAAGAAGGGCTGCGGGATAGCACTGAAGCTTTCTTT.

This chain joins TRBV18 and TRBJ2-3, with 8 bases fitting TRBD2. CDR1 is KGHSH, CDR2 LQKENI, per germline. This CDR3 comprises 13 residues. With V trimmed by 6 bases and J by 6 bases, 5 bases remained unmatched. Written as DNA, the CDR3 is TGTGCCAGCTCGCGGGGGGTGTTGGATACGCAGTATTTT. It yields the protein CASSRGVLDTQYF.

CDR3 residues: CASSQLQFQSSYEQYV. For the CDR3, the DNA is TGCGCCAGCAGCCAACTACAGTTCCAGAGCTCCTACGAGCAGTACGTC. V gene TRBV4-3 combines with J gene TRBJ2-7; D ambiguous. The germline CDR1 and CDR2 sequences are LGHNA and YSLEER. V was clipped by 2 bases and J by 0 bases, with 14 bases between them. The CDR3 contains 16 residues.

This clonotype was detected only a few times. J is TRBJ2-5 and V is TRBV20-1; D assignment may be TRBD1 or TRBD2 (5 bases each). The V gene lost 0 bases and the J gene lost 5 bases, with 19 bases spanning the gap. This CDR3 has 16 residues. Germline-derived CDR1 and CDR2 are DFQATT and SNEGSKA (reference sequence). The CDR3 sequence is CSARDQSWGSGETQYF. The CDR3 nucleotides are TGCAGTGCTAGAGACCAAAGCTGGGGGTCGGGGGAGACCCAGTACTTC.

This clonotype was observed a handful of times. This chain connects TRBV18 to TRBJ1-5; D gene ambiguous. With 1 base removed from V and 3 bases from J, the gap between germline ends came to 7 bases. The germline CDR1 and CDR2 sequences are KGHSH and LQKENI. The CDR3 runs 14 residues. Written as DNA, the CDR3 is TGTGCCAGCTCACCACAGGCGTACAATCAGCCCCAGCATTTT. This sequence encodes CASSPQAYNQPQHF.

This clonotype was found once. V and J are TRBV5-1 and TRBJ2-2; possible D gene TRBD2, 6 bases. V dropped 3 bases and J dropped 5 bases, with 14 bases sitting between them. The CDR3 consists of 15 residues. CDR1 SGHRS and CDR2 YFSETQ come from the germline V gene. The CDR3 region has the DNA TGCGCCAGCAGCTGGACCATGCGGGGTACCGGGGAGCTGTTTTTT. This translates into CASSWTMRGTGELFF.

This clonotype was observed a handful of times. CDR3 DNA: TGTGCCAGCAGCTTAGTGGAGGAGCAGTTCTTC. Its protein product is CASSLVEEQFF. The chain employs TRBV7-2 and TRBJ2-1; no firm D call. V was pared by 1 base and J by 10 bases, with 5 bases between. Germline loops: CDR1 SGHTA, CDR2 FQGNSA. This CDR3 has 11 residues. Based on the CDR3 plus reference TRBV7-2 and TRBJ2-1, the full variable domain is GAGVSQSPSNKVTEKGKDVELRCDPISGHTALYWYRQSLGQGLEFLIYFQGNSAPDKSGLPSDRFSAERTGGSVSTLTIQRTQQEDSAVYLCASSLVEEQFFGPGTRLTVL.

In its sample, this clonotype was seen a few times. CDR3 protein: CASSLVSSGGAGANVLTF. The CDR3 nucleotides are TGCGCCAGCAGCTTGGTGTCTAGCGGGGGGGCTGGGGCCAACGTCCTGACTTTC. V and J are TRBV5-1 and TRBJ2-6; 12 nucleotides agree with TRBD2. Germline assignment: CDR1 SGHRS and CDR2 YFSETQ. The CDR3 has 18 residues. V shed 0 bases, J shed 2 bases, and the junction held 3 bases outside the gene matches.

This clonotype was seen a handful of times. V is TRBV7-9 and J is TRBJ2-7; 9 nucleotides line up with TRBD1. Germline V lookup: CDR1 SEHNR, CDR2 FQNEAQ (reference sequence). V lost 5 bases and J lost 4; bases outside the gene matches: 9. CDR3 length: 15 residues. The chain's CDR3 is CASSDSNRGPYEQYF. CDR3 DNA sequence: TGTGCCAGCAGCGATTCGAACAGGGGGCCGTACGAGCAGTACTTC.

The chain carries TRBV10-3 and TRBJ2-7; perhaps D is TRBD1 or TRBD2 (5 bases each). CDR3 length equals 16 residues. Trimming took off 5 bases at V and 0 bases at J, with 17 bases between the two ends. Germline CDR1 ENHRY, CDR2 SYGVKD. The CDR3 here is CAISPSGGSGSYEQYV. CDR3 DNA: TGTGCCATCAGTCCCTCTGGGGGATCTGGCTCCTACGAGCAGTACGTC.

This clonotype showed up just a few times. The chain's CDR3 is CASSLGTTLGSEQYF. In nucleotides, the CDR3 is TGTGCCAGCAGCTTGGGGACCACCTTGGGATCCGAGCAGTACTTC. V is TRBV7-6 and J is TRBJ2-7; D might be TRBD1 or TRBD2, each matching 5 bases. The CDR3 contains 15 residues. V lost 3 bases to trimming and J lost 6 bases, with 18 bases between them. Germline loops: CDR1 SGHVS, CDR2 FNYEAQ.

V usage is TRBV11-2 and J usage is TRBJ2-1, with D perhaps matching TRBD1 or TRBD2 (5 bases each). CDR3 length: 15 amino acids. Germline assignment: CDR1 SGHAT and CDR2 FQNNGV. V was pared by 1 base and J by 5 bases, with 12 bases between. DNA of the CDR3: TGTGCCAGCAGCTTAGGACCGGGGCCTAACAATGAGCAGTTCTTC. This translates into CASSLGPGPNNEQFF. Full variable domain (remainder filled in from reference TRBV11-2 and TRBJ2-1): EAGVAQSPRYKIIEKRQSVAFWCNPISGHATLYWYQQILGQGPKLLIQFQNNGVVDDSQLPKDRFSAERLKGVDSTLKIQPAKLEDSAVYLCASSLGPGPNNEQFFGPGTRLTVL.

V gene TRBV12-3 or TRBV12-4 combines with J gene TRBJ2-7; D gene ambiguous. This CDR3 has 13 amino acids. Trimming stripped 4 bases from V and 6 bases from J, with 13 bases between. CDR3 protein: CASSSGVSGEQYV. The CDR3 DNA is TGTGCCAGCAGTTCTGGGGTTTCTGGCGAGCAGTACGTC.

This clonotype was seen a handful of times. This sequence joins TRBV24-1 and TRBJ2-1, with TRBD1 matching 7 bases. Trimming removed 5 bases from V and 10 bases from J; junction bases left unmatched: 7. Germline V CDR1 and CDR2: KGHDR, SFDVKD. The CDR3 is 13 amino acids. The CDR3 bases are TGTGCCACCAGTGGAGAGAGGGGGCGAGAGCAGTTCTTC. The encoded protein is CATSGERGREQFF.

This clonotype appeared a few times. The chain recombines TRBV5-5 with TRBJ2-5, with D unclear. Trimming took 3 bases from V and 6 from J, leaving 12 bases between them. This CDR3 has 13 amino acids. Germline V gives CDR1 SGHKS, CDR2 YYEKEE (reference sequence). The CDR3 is CASSSLTRKTQYF. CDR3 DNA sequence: TGTGCCAGCAGCTCGCTGACTCGGAAGACCCAGTACTTC.

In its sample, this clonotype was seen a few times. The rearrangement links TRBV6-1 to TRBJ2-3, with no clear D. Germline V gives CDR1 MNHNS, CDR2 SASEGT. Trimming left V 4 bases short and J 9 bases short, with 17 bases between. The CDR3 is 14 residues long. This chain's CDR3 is CASSVGEQWGTQYF. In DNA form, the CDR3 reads TGTGCCAGCAGTGTTGGGGAACAATGGGGAACGCAGTATTTT.

In nucleotides, the CDR3 is TGTGCCAGCAGCCTCAGGGAAAGCAACGAGCAGTTCTTC. Translation gives CASSLRESNEQFF. V usage is TRBV5-4 and J usage is TRBJ2-1, with TRBD1 as a possible D gene (5 bases). The CDR3 spans 13 residues. The ends were cut back, 4 bases at V and 10 bases at J, with 15 bases in the middle. CDR1 and CDR2 (germline): SGHNT, YYREEE (reference sequence).

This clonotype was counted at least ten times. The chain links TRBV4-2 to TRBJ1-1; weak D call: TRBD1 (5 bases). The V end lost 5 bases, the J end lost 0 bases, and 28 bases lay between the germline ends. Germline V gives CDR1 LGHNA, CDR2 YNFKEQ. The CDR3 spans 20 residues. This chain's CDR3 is CASSDGRLGRRNSLNTEAFF. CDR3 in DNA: TGTGCCAGCAGCGACGGACGACTGGGACGGAGAAATAGTCTGAACACTGAAGCTTTCTTT.

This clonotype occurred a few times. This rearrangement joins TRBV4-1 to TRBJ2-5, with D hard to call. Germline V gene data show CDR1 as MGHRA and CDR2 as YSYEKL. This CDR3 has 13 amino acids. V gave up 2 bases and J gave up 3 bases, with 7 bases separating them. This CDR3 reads CASSQNAEETQYF. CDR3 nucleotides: TGCGCCAGCAGCCAAAACGCCGAAGAGACCCAGTACTTC.